The text below deals with one T cell receptor beta chain. This clonotype was seen ten or more times. Its specific antigen is unknown. Base qualities are not at hand, and no much larger clone is one base apart. This sample's time point label indicates: newly diagnosed GD, antithyroid drugs for less than 3 months. RNA was extracted from PBMCs in TRIzol for both TCR sequencing and RNA sequencing. The diagnosis of Graves' disease was made according to American Thyroid Association guidelines. Recruitment of patients was carried out at an endocrinology department in Xi'an, China. From each patient, approximately 9 milliliters of peripheral blood was collected into an EDTA anticoagulant tube. Ficoll Paque Plus density gradient separation was used to isolate PBMCs, and no further T cell sorting was performed. An Agilent 2100 Bioanalyzer and agarose gel were used to assess RNA quality, and a NanoDrop 2000 was used to measure RNA concentration.

V ends up 6 bases short and J 5 bases short, with an unmatched junction base count of 5. The CDR3 contains 13 residues, cysteine and phenylalanine counted. The only DNA kept is the CDR3, 39 bases in frame from the first base. Library prep was done by multiplex PCR. TCRdb names Illumina HiSeq 4000 as the instrument used. CDR3 regions were amplified by Arm-PCR with iRepertoire HTBI primers to construct TCR beta libraries. Before sequencing, the PCR products underwent gel purification. In the source study's methods: Gene usage analysis of CDR3 amino acid clonotypes relied on the 55 to 80 TRBV and about 15 TRBJ segments identified across samples. Filtered high-quality paired reads were merged into contigs using COPE and FqMerger. Contigs were aligned with BLAST to IMGT TRBV, TRBD and TRBJ reference genes, and CDR3 was defined per IMGT. Highly expanded clones were defined as clonotypes with a frequency above 0.1%. Shannon entropy served as the measure of repertoire diversity, while the Gini coefficient captured V-J evenness. Clonotypes shared by more than one individual were considered public. TCRdb took the public reads, trimmed them with fastp at Q25, ran MiXCR for clone calling and kept in-frame beta chains. Each record represents a unique CDR3 protein, reported with the most common genes and DNA among its rows. TCRdb's processing, not the authors' own work, is the source of the V and J calls. For this sample the table gives approximately 480,000 distinct CDR3 sequences, of which 15% to 20% were detected only once. The leading ten clones occupy 12% of the sample.

The record originates from a study of regulatory T cells in long-lasting Graves disease (dated by TCRdb to 2020 to 2023). General notes on the study: Patients with newly diagnosed Graves' disease had been on antithyroid drugs for under 3 months. The study was registered as a clinical trial and conducted in China. A total of 33 samples were covered by TCR sequencing, comprising around 13 persistent and 20 or so newly diagnosed Graves' disease patients. This study used TCR sequencing and RNA sequencing of peripheral blood to compare persistent Graves' disease patients against newly diagnosed Graves' disease patients. General findings and caveats noted by the study authors: Sequencing and analysis were restricted to the TCR beta chain. Peripheral blood alone was examined, since thyroid tissue, which constituted the primary lesion, could not be accessed. Lower TCR Shannon entropy and fewer highly expanded clones were observed in persistent Graves' disease patients than in newly diagnosed patients, which suggested clonal expansion. Persistent disease showed preferential use of TRBV28, TRBJ1-2 and TRBJ2-5, whereas newly diagnosed disease favored TRBV20-1 and TRBJ2-1. Patients with persistent disease shared more public clonotypes (fewer than 3,000) than newly diagnosed patients did (roughly 970). The authors noted that the small sample size was a limitation that may lower accuracy.

These same data were also listed under a study on T cells in Graves' hyperthyroidism and ophthalmopathy. As described in the second report: A patient counted as having stable Graves' hyperthyroidism if no progression to ophthalmopathy occurred over 18 months of follow-up. Hyperthyroidism patients were newly diagnosed, with disease duration under 2 months, and aged 18 to 65 years. Patients with uncontrolled infections, other autoimmune diseases, pregnancy or lactation were excluded. Clinical symptoms, serum thyroxine and TRAb, thyroid ultrasound, and orbital computed tomography formed the basis for the diagnoses. A first-round RT-PCR of the TCR CDR3 used the HTBI primer set with the Qiagen OneStep RT-PCR kit. Most expanded thyroid clonotypes (frequency above 0.001) were also detected in blood, suggesting blood repertoires may reflect thyroid immune responses. In cross-validation, a model built on a 13 V-J signature told ophthalmopathy apart from stable hyperthyroidism with approximately 91% sensitivity and around 84% specificity, and in testing the same model reached 80%/75%. During validation, the model predicted progression to ophthalmopathy a median of roughly six months ahead of onset, with approximately 71% sensitivity and 72.22% specificity. To identify TCR V-J signatures that set the groups apart, the researchers used a discovery cohort of 100 patients, made up of 43 with Graves' ophthalmopathy and some 55 with stable Graves' hyperthyroidism. Prospective prediction of ophthalmopathy was tested in an independent validation cohort consisting of 18 hyperthyroidism patients and 15 or so patients who later progressed to ophthalmopathy. The roughly 90 discovery patients were divided at random into training and test sets in a 7:3 ratio. In addition, the study compared T-cell repertoires in thyroid tissue and in blood from six Graves' hyperthyroidism patients. After sampling, hyperthyroidism patients received methimazole starting at 30 mg daily, and ophthalmopathy patients received high-dose intravenous methylprednisolone. The libraries were constructed in a second round of multiplex PCR and then size-selected and purified. Sequencing of the libraries was done on an Illumina HiSeq2000 using paired-end 100 bp reads. SOAPnuke was used to process the raw data, with reads discarded if the reads contained adapters or uncalled bases, had a mean Phred below 15, or lacked an exact constant-primer or identifier match. COPE v1.2.5 was used to merge high-quality paired reads, and clonotypes were defined as unique nucleotide sequences. MiTCR v1.1 was used to align the clonotypes against IMGT TRBV, TRBD and TRBJ reference segments. The analysis was restricted to V-J combinations with a frequency above 0.0001, which together covered about 99% of the repertoires. A TCS score was defined as the ratio of F50 (clonal expansion) to E x V (chaos), with BLOSUM62-based TCRdist applied between CDR3 peptides within each V-J. Welch's t-statistics and random forest reduced fewer than 550 V-J features to around 14, which were used in a naive Bayes classifier (R e1071). No statistical method was used to set the sample size in advance, and investigators knew the group allocation. The paper describes TCR Vbeta CDR3 sequencing of 140 or so peripheral blood samples, made up of about 41 ophthalmopathy patients, 70 to 80 hyperthyroidism patients and approximately 17 progressor patients.

The starting material was peripheral blood mononuclear cells (PBMCs), obtained at new diagnosis, from a patient treated with antithyroid drugs. The chain joins TRBV12-3 or TRBV12-4 to TRBJ2-7; 9 bases in the middle match TRBD1. This TCR came from a man aged 40-49 years with Graves disease. Donor details come from another sample of the same person, matched by shared clones. CDR3 loop: CASRGTGSNEQYF. The DNA sequence follows: TGTGCCAGCAGGGGGACAGGGTCCAACGAGCAGTACTTC.